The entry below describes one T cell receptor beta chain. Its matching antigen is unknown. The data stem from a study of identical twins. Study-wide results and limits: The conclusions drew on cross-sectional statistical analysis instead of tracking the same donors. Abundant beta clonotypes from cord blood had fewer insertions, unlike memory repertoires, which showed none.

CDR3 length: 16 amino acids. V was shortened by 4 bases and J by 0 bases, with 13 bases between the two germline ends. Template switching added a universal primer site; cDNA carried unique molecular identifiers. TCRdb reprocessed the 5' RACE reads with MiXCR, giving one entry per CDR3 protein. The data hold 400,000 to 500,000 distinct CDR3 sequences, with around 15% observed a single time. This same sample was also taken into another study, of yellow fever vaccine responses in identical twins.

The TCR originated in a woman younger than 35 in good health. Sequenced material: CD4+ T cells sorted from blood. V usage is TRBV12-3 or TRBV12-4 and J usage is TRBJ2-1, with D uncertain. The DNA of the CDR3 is TGTGCCAGCAGTTCACAAGCAGCGAACTCCTACAATGAGCAGTTCTTC. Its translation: CASSSQAANSYNEQFF.